This T cell receptor (beta chain) was found in a study of long-term antiretroviral therapy in people with HIV. A v3.0 immunoSEQ assay was performed at survey level. The table came from immunoSEQ multiplex PCR; TCRdb's copy has only in-frame clones and leaves some out. Here the sample spans about 27,000 clones, about 84% being singletons. Material: unsorted PBMCs, obtained 0.8 years before starting antiretroviral therapy. This TCR came from a man younger than 30 with HIV.

DNA for the CDR3: TGTGCCAGTAGTGCCGTCAGGGGCAGGACTGAAGCTTTCTTT. It specifies CASSAVRGRTEAFF. The rearrangement links TRBV19 to TRBJ1-1; maybe TRBD1 (6 bases). The CDR3 length is 14 residues. CDR1 and CDR2 from the germline V gene are LNHDA and SQIVND (reference sequence). V was clipped by 5 bases and J by 5 bases, with 15 bases between them.